This entry lists 21 T cell receptor beta chains sequenced from one sample in a study of blood T cell repertoires in COVID-19 (dated by TCRdb to the early 2020s). Libraries were built with the immunoSEQ multiplex PCR assay. Sourced from immuneACCESS, this table was stored by TCRdb with only in-frame sequences that have V and J called. A share of the clones is absent; for the studies checked, an unresolved V gene accounts for under half, and the remainder has no known explanation. For this sample there are 400,000 to 500,000 clones; around nine tenths appear just once. Jointly, the top ten make up less than 1.5% of the sample. Sequencing used PBMCs or T cells enriched from blood (not recorded which). These receptors were obtained from a young woman who had been exposed to COVID-19.

Only one count was recorded for this clone. The chain carries TRBV5-1 and TRBJ1-1; TRBD1 matches 10 bases. Germline CDR1 reads SGHRS; CDR2 reads YFSETQ. The CDR3 length is 15 residues. V shed 0 bases, J shed 7 bases, and the junction held 6 bases outside the gene matches. DNA of the CDR3: TGCGCCAGCAGCTTGGAGACCGGGACAGGGGTTGAAGCTTTCTTT. This gives the protein CASSLETGTGVEAFF.

The chain joins TRBV10-2 to TRBJ2-3, with 12 bases identical to TRBD2. The CDR3 is 15 residues long. Losses at the gene ends were 5 bases for V and 6 bases for J; bases not matched to a gene: 6. Germline V gene sequence: CDR1 WSHSY, CDR2 SAAADI. The CDR3 loop reads CASSTLAGGRDTQYF. CDR3 in DNA: TGCGCCAGCAGTACCCTAGCGGGGGGGCGGGATACGCAGTATTTT.

V usage is TRBV11-2 and J usage is TRBJ1-1; 7 nucleotides align to TRBD1. Germline V gene sequence: CDR1 SGHAT, CDR2 FQNNGV. J gave up 0 bases and V 5 bases, and 9 bases lay outside the gene matches. The length of the CDR3 is 16 residues. CDR3 protein: CASSALKGAMNTEAFF. The CDR3 coding sequence is TGTGCCAGCAGCGCTTTAAAGGGGGCAATGAACACTGAAGCTTTCTTT.

This chain connects TRBV5-1 to TRBJ1-5; 9 bases are a match to TRBD1. The length of the CDR3 is 16 residues. Trimming at V came to 4 bases and at J to 7 bases, leaving 12 bases not matched to a gene. Germline CDR1 and CDR2: SGHRS and YFSETQ. The CDR3 here is CASSPGTGGFDQPQHF. Written as DNA, the CDR3 is TGCGCCAGCAGCCCAGGTACAGGGGGCTTCGACCAGCCCCAGCATTTT.

Worth noting for this clone: Its ends do not fully match the called genes, so a read error is possible. The chain has TRBV7-7 and TRBJ1-3; the D gene is possibly TRBD1 (5 bases). The CDR3 has 15 amino acids. Germline lookup yields CDR1 SSHAT and CDR2 FNYEAQ (reference sequence). CDR3 nucleotides: TGTGCTAGCAGCCCCGACGGACAATCTGGAAACACCATATATTTT. Translating gives CASSPDGQSGNTIYF.

A remark on this clone: The sample contains more than one DNA sequence encoding this CDR3. The chain carries TRBV18 and TRBJ2-7; 7 nucleotides match TRBD1. V trimming: 3 bases; J trimming: 0 bases; junction bases outside the gene matches: 5. The CDR3 spans 15 residues. Looked up from germline, CDR1 is KGHSH and CDR2 is LQKENI. In nucleotides, the CDR3 is TGTGCCAGCTCACCGCCGGGACAGCCCTCCTACGAGCAGTACTTC. This gives the protein CASSPPGQPSYEQYF.

This clone was observed a handful of times. V usage is TRBV7-2 and J usage is TRBJ2-7, with TRBD1 identical over 8 bases. Germline V gene data show CDR1 as SGHTA and CDR2 as FQGNSA. Unmatched junction bases numbered 2, after V lost 2 bases and J lost 2 bases. This CDR3 is 14 amino acids long. The DNA of the CDR3 is TGTGCCAGCAGCTTACAGACAGGGGCCTACGAGCAGTACTTC. It is translated as CASSLQTGAYEQYF.

The chain is built from TRBV6-5 and TRBJ1-4; 8 bases agree with TRBD1. CDR3 length: 15 residues. CDR1 is MNHEY and CDR2 is SVGAGI in the germline V gene. The J segment lost 4 bases and the V segment lost 5 bases, leaving 6 bases of the junction unmatched. The chain's CDR3 is CASSHKTGVNEKLFF. The CDR3 DNA sequence: TGTGCCAGCAGTCACAAGACAGGGGTTAATGAAAAACTGTTTTTT.

The chain recombines TRBV6-2 or TRBV6-3 with TRBJ1-5, with 8 nucleotides matching TRBD1. This CDR3 spans 20 amino acids. The V gene end was trimmed by 0 bases and the J gene end by 2 bases; junction bases not matched to a gene: 15. CDR1 MNHEY and CDR2 SVGEGT come from the germline V gene. DNA for the CDR3: TGTGCCAGCAGTTACTCACCTGGACAGGGTTTCGTCTATGGCAATCAGCCCCAGCATTTT. This sequence encodes CASSYSPGQGFVYGNQPQHF.

This clone was recorded only once. The chain links TRBV14 to TRBJ2-7; 8 bases are a match to TRBD2. There are 18 residues in the CDR3. The germline CDR1 and CDR2 sequences are SGHDN and FVKESK. J gave up 3 bases and V 3 bases, and 16 bases lay outside the gene matches. CDR3 in amino acids: CASSHTLTFGGGFYEQYF. CDR3 in DNA: TGTGCCAGCAGCCATACATTAACGTTCGGCGGGGGGTTCTACGAGCAGTACTTC.

The rearrangement uses TRBV3-1 (or the pseudogene TRBV3-2) and TRBJ2-7; a weak D match, TRBD1 (6 bases). Germline CDR1 LGHDT, CDR2 YNNKEL (reference sequence). This CDR3 is built from 12 residues. V shed 10 bases and J shed 3 bases, with 13 bases lying between them. The CDR3 sequence is CATEGDLYEQYF. The DNA of the CDR3 is TGTGCCACCGAGGGGGACCTCTACGAGCAGTACTTC.

DNA for the CDR3: TGCAGCGTTGGGACAGGGGGTATGACTGAAGCTTTCTTT. It is translated as CSVGTGGMTEAFF. The chain combines TRBV29-1 with TRBJ1-1; 10 positions agree with TRBD1. The CDR3 spans 13 residues. Germline V lookup: CDR1 SQVTM, CDR2 ANQGSEA. The junction had 4 bases not matched to a gene; V was cut back by 4 bases and J by 5 bases.

This clone was counted a single time. DNA for the CDR3: TGTGCCACCAGTGATAAGGGAGGGCCGGGGGGCACAGATACGCAGTATTTT. Protein: CATSDKGGPGGTDTQYF. This chain links TRBV24-1 with TRBJ2-3; 7 bases match TRBD2. Germline loops: CDR1 KGHDR, CDR2 SFDVKD. The CDR3 has 17 residues. After removal of 3 bases from V and 1 base from J, the junction contained 9 bases not matched to a gene.

The chain uses TRBV27 and TRBJ1-5; tentative D call: TRBD1 (5 bases). The CDR3 extends over 16 amino acids. V shed 0 bases and J shed 4 bases, with 13 bases lying between them. Germline CDR1 reads MNHEY; CDR2 reads SMNVEV (reference sequence). CDR3 sequence reads: CASSLSGGGRNQPQHF. The CDR3, as DNA: TGTGCCAGCAGTTTATCGGGGGGGGGAAGAAATCAGCCCCAGCATTTT.

The chain's CDR3 is CASSPTAVGSADRGFWNTIYF. CDR3 DNA: TGTGCCAGCAGCCCGACGGCCGTTGGTTCGGCGGACAGGGGATTTTGGAACACCATATATTTT. V gene TRBV9 combines with J gene TRBJ1-3, with 9 bases fitting TRBD1. The CDR3 has 21 amino acids. V was clipped by 4 bases and J by 7 bases; unmatched bases: 27. Germline CDR1 reads SGDLS; CDR2 reads YYNGEE.

V and J are TRBV19 and TRBJ2-1; no clear D gene. Trimming took 7 bases from V and 0 from J, leaving 10 bases between them. The CDR3 runs 14 residues. Looked up from germline, CDR1 is LNHDA and CDR2 is SQIVND (reference sequence). Written as DNA, the CDR3 is TGTGCCAGTACTGTGGCTAGCTCCTACAATGAGCAGTTCTTC. This codes for CASTVASSYNEQFF. Full variable domain (remainder filled in from reference TRBV19 and TRBJ2-1): DGGITQSPKYLFRKEGQNVTLSCEQNLNHDAMYWYRQDPGQGLRLIYYSQIVNDFQKGDIAEGYSVSREKKESFPLTVTSAQKNPTAFYLCASTVASSYNEQFFGPGTRLTVL.

DNA for the CDR3: TGTGCCAGCAGCCGCGGGACTTATCCCCTCCACTTT. This codes for CASSRGTYPLHF. The chain links TRBV28 to TRBJ1-6; weak D call: TRBD1 (5 bases). V was cut by 6 bases and J by 13 bases, with 13 bases left in between. This CDR3 is 12 amino acids long. From germline, CDR1 is MDHEN and CDR2 SYDVKM.

The chain links TRBV18 to TRBJ2-1; 14 bases match TRBD2. The germline V gene has CDR1 KGHSH and CDR2 LQKENI. Trimming removed 5 bases from V and 10 bases from J; junction bases left unmatched: 19. This CDR3 contains 19 residues. CDR3 nucleotides: TGTGCCAGCTCAGCTCTATCTGGACTAGCGGGAGGAAGGGGGCCGGAGCAGTTCTTC. The encoded protein is CASSALSGLAGGRGPEQFF. The complete variable domain, with remaining parts taken from reference TRBV18 and TRBJ2-1, reads NAGVMQNPRHLVRRRGQEARLRCSPMKGHSHVYWYRQLPEEGLKFMVYLQKENIIDESGMPKERFSAEFPKEGPSILRIQQVVRGDSAAYFCASSALSGLAGGRGPEQFFGPGTRLTVL.

This chain joins TRBV15 and TRBJ2-4; tentative D call: TRBD2 (5 bases). Germline assignment: CDR1 LNHNV and CDR2 YYDKDF (reference sequence). Between the trimmed V and J ends, which lost 4 bases and 0 bases, there was a span of 16 bases. This CDR3 region has 17 residues. The DNA for the CDR3 is TGTGCCACCAGCATAACCCCCAGCCGGGAAGCCAAAAACATTCAGTACTTC. Amino acid sequence: CATSITPSREAKNIQYF.

As DNA, the CDR3 is TGTGCCATTCCGGACAGGGACTCAACTAATGAAAAACTGTTTTTT. Protein product: CAIPDRDSTNEKLFF. This chain uses TRBV15 with TRBJ1-4; TRBD1 aligns across 8 bases. CDR1 is LNHNV, CDR2 YYDKDF, per germline (reference sequence). This CDR3 is 15 amino acids long. V was clipped by 10 bases and J by 0 bases; unmatched bases: 7.

V and J are TRBV3-1 (or the pseudogene TRBV3-2) and TRBJ1-5; a possible D gene is TRBD1 (6 bases). V dropped 3 bases and J dropped 3 bases, with 9 bases sitting between them. Germline V gene lookup returns CDR1 LGHDT and CDR2 YNNKEL (reference sequence). This CDR3 region has 14 residues. In DNA, the CDR3 is TGTGCCAGCAGCCAGAGGGACACCAATCAGCCCCAGCATTTT. This gives the protein CASSQRDTNQPQHF.